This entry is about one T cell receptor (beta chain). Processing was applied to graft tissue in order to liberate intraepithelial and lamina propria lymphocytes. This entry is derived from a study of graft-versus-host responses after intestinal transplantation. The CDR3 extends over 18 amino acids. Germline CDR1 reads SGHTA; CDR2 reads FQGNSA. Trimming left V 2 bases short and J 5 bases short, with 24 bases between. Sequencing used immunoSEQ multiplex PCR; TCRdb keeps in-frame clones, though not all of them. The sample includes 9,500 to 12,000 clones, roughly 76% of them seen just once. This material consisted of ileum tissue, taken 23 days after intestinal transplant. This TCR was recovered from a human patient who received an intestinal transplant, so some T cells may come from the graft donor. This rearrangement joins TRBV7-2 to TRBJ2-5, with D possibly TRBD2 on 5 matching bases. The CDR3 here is CASSLPLAAPTAQETQYF. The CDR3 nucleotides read TGTGCCAGCAGCTTACCCCTAGCCGCCCCCACGGCACAGGAGACCCAGTACTTC.